The clone carrying this T cell receptor beta chain was counted ten times or more. The antigen is undetermined. Read sequence stops 3 residues before the CDR3 end, and the germline J gene provides the missing end. The data belong to a study of T cell clonality in common variable immunodeficiency. Study-wide points: CVID subjects showed higher TCRbeta clonality than healthy controls. Shared TCRbeta clones were fewer between CVID subjects than controls.

Germline assignment: CDR1 MNHEY and CDR2 SMNVEV (reference sequence). V shed 4 bases and J shed 7 bases, with 11 bases lying between them. The length of the CDR3 is 13 residues. Generated by immunoSEQ multiplex PCR, the TCRdb table keeps only in-frame clones and is missing some. There are roughly 79,000 clones in the sample, none observed a single time. The chain links TRBV27 to TRBJ1-5; D is ambiguous. Sequencing was carried out using peripheral blood mononuclear cells. The TCR sequence derives from a person aged 18-70 years in good health. CDR3 DNA, as far as it was read: TGTGCCAGCAGTTACTTGTCAGGACAGCCC. This sequence encodes CASSYLSGQP. The complete CDR3 reads CASSYLSGQPQHF.